Sequencing of this T cell receptor beta chain was carried out in a study of blood T cell repertoires in COVID-19. The J segment lost 7 bases and the V segment lost 2 bases, leaving 11 bases of the junction unmatched. Per the germline V gene, CDR1 is LNHDA and CDR2 is SQIVND (reference sequence). This CDR3 region has 16 residues. TCRdb's table, derived via immunoSEQ multiplex PCR, lists solely in-frame clones and lacks some. The table lists 250,000 or so clones, roughly 84% of them singletons. The sequence was obtained from a woman aged 50 to 65 who had been exposed to COVID-19. This chain connects TRBV19 to TRBJ2-4; 7 bases are a match to TRBD2. The sequenced sample consisted of PBMCs or T cells enriched from blood (not recorded which). As DNA, the CDR3 is TGTGCCAGTAGTATAAGAGGGGTCGGGGGGTTGAACATTCAGTACTTC. This translates into CASSIRGVGGLNIQYF.